This TCR beta chain was observed in a study of T cell responses to AZD1222 COVID-19 vaccine. Clones were read by immunoSEQ multiplex PCR, and TCRdb kept only the in-frame ones, dropping some. This table has 200,000 to 300,000 clones, over 85% appearing once. This receptor was identified in an adult in good health. The source was peripheral blood, collected on day 0 of AZD1222 vaccination.

As DNA, the CDR3 is TGTGCCATCAGGATAAAGGACATGAACACTGAAGCTTTCTTT. The encoded protein is CAIRIKDMNTEAFF. V usage is TRBV10-3 and J usage is TRBJ1-1, with TRBD1 as a possible D gene (5 bases). This CDR3 has 14 amino acids. CDR1 ENHRY and CDR2 SYGVKD come from the germline V gene. Trimming took 6 bases from V and 0 from J, leaving 11 bases between them.